This T cell receptor beta chain emerged from a study of cytomegalovirus exposure and HLA in healthy donors. For this clone: As yet, its antigen is unknown.

Study findings and constraints: Immune exposure information comprised only CMV serostatus. Highly shared variants forming one cluster were likely a sequencing artifact.

PCR was performed using 60 Vbeta and 13 Jbeta primers. Assay: immunoSEQ multiplex PCR; the TCRdb copy retains only in-frame clones and omits some. The data contain hundreds of thousands of clones, roughly 85% of them seen just once; the ten biggest clones take up 0.2% to 0.25%. The CDR3 is 13 amino acids. The germline V gene encodes CDR1 SGHVS and CDR2 FQNEAQ. The V gene lost 0 bases and the J gene lost 7 bases, with 9 bases spanning the gap. The specimen sequenced was PBMCs. The sequence came from a girl aged 2 to 9 in good health and CMV-seronegative. V gene TRBV7-8 combines with J gene TRBJ1-1, with D possibly being TRBD1 (5 bases). The CDR3 coding sequence is TGTGCCAGCAGCTTAGCGAGGCAGGGTGAAGCTTTCTTT. Protein product: CASSLARQGEAFF.